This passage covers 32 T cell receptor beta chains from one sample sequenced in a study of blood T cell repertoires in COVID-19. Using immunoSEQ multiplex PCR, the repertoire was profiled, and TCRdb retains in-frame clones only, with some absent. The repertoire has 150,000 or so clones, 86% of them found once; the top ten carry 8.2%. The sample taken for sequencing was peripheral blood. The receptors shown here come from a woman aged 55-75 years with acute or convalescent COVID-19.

The CDR3: CASSPSSGGGTNQPQHF. The CDR3, as DNA: TGTGCCAGCTCACCATCCTCGGGGGGGGGTACCAATCAGCCCCAGCATTTT. This chain links TRBV18 with TRBJ1-5, with D tentatively TRBD1 (5 bases). Deletions cut 2 bases from V and 3 bases from J, with 17 bases between. Germline values: CDR1 KGHSH, CDR2 LQKENI. CDR3 size: 17 residues.

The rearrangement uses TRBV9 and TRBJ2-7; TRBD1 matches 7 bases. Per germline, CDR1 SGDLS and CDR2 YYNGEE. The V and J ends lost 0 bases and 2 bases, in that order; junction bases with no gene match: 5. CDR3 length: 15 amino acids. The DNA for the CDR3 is TGTGCCAGCAGCGTAGAGGGGGCCCCAACCTACGAGCAGTACTTC. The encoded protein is CASSVEGAPTYEQYF.

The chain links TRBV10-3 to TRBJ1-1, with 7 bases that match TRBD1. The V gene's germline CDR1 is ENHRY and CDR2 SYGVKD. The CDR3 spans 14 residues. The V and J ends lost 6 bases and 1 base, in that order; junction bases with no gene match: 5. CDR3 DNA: TGTGCCATCAGGCGGGACAGCCAGAACACTGAAGCTTTCTTT. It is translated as CAIRRDSQNTEAFF.

This CDR3 reads CASSPTGQGNQPQHF. DNA of the CDR3: TGTGCCAGTAGCCCCACGGGACAGGGGAATCAGCCCCAGCATTTT. V gene TRBV19 combines with J gene TRBJ1-5; 10 positions agree with TRBD1. V shed 6 bases and J 4 bases; nucleotides not matched to a gene: 6. The CDR3 covers 15 residues. Germline CDR1 and CDR2: LNHDA and SQIVND (reference sequence).

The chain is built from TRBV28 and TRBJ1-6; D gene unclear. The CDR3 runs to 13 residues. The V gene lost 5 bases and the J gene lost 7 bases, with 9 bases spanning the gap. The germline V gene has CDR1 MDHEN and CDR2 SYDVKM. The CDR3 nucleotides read TGTGCCAGCAGTCCGCGTAACAATTCACCCCTCCACTTT. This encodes CASSPRNNSPLHF.

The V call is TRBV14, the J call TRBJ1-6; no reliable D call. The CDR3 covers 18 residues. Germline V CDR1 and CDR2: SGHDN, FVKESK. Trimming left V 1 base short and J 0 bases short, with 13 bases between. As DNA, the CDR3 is TGTGCCAGCAGCCAAGTGCAGCGGGCGAGCTCCTATAATTCACCCCTCCACTTT. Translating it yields CASSQVQRASSYNSPLHF.

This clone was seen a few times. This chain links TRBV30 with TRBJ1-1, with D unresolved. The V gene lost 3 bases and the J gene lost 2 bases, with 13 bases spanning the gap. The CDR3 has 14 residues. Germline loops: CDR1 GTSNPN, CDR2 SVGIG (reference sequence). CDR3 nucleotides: TGTGCCTGGAGGGGAAGGGCGGGAAACACTGAAGCTTTCTTT. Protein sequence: CAWRGRAGNTEAFF.

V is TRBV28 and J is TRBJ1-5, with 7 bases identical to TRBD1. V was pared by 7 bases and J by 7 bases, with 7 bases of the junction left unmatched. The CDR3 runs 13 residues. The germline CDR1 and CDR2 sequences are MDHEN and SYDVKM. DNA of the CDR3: TGTGCCAGCACCGACAGGGTAAGCCAGCCCCAGCATTTT. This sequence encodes CASTDRVSQPQHF.

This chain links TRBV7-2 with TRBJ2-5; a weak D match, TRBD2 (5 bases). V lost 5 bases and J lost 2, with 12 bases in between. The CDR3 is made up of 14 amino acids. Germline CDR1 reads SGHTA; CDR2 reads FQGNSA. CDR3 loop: CASSPWRTQETQYF. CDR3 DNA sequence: TGTGCCAGCAGCCCGTGGAGGACGCAAGAGACCCAGTACTTC. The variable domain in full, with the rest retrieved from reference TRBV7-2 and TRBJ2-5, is GAGVSQSPSNKVTEKGKDVELRCDPISGHTALYWYRQSLGQGLEFLIYFQGNSAPDKSGLPSDRFSAERTGGSVSTLTIQRTQQEDSAVYLCASSPWRTQETQYFGPGTRLLVL.

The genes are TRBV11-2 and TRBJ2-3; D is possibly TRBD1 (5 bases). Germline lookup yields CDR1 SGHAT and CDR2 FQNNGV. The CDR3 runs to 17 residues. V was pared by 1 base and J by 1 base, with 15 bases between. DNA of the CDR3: TGTGCCAGCAGCTTAGGGACCGGGCCCAGGGGCACAGATACGCAGTATTTT. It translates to CASSLGTGPRGTDTQYF.

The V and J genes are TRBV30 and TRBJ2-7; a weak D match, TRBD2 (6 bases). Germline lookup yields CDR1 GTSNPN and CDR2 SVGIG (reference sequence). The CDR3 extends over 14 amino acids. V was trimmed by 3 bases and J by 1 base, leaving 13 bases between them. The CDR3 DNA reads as TGTGCCTGGAGGGAGGGCAGGGCATCCTACGAGCAGTACTTC. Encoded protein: CAWREGRASYEQYF.

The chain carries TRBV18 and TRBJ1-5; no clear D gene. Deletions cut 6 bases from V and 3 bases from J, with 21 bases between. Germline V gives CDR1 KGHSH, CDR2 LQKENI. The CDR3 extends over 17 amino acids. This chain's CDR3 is CASSSGNSRGDNQPQHF. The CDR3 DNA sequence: TGTGCCAGCTCCTCCGGGAACAGCCGAGGAGACAATCAGCCCCAGCATTTT.

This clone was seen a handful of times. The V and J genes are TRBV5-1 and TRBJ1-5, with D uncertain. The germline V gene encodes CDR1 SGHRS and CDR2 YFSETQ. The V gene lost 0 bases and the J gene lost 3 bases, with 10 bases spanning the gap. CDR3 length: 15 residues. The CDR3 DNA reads TGCGCCAGCAGCTTGGAAGGACTCACCAATCAGCCCCAGCATTTT. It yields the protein CASSLEGLTNQPQHF.

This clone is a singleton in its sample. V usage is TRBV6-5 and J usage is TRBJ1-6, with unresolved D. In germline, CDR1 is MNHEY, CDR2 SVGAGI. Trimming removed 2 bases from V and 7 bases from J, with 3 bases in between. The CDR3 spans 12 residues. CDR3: CASSYGNSPLHF. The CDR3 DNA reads TGTGCCAGCAGTTACGGCAATTCACCCCTCCACTTT.

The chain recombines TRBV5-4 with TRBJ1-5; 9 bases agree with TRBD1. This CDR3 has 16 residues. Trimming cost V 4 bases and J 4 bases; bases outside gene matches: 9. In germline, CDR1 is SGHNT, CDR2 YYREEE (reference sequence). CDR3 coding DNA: TGTGCCAGCAGCGCCCGCCGGGACAGGGCGAATCAGCCCCAGCATTTT. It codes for CASSARRDRANQPQHF.

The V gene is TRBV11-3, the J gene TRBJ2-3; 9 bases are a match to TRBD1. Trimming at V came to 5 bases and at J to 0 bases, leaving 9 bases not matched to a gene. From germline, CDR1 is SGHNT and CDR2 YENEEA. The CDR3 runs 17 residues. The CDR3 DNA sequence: TGTGCCAGCAGCCTAACCGGGACAGGGTCTAGCACAGATACGCAGTATTTT. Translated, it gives CASSLTGTGSSTDTQYF.

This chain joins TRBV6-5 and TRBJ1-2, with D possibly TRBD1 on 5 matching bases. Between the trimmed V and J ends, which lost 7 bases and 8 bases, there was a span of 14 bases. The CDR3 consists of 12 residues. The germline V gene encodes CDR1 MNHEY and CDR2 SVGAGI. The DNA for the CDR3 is TGTGCCAGCAAGGGGCAGGTCCGGGGCTACACCTTC. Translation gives CASKGQVRGYTF.

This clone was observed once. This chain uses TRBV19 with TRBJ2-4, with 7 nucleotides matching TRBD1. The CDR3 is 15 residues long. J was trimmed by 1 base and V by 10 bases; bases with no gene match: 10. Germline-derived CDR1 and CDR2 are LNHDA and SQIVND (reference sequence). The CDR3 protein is CATQGLGGAKNIQYF. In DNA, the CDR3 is TGTGCCACGCAAGGCCTAGGGGGCGCCAAAAACATTCAGTACTTC. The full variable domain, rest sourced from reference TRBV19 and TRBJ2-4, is DGGITQSPKYLFRKEGQNVTLSCEQNLNHDAMYWYRQDPGQGLRLIYYSQIVNDFQKGDIAEGYSVSREKKESFPLTVTSAQKNPTAFYLCATQGLGGAKNIQYFGAGTRLSVL.

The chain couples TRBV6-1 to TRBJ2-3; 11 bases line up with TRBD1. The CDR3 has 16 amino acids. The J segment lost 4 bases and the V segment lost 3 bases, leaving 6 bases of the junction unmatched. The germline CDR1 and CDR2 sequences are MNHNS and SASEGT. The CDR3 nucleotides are TGTGCCAGCAGTGAGAGATGGGGACAGGGGGCAGATACGCAGTATTTT. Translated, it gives CASSERWGQGADTQYF.

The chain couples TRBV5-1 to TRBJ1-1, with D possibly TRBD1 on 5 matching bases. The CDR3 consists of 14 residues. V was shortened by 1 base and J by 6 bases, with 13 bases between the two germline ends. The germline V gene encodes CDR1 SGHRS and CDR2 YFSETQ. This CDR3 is CASSLRQGIPEAFF. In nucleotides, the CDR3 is TGCGCCAGCAGCTTGAGGCAGGGTATCCCTGAAGCTTTCTTT.

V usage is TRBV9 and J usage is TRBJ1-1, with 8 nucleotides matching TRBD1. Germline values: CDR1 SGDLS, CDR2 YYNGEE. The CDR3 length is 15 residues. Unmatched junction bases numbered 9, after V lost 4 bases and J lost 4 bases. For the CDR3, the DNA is TGTGCCAGCAGCCCCTGGACAGGGACGGTCACTGAAGCTTTCTTT. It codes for CASSPWTGTVTEAFF.

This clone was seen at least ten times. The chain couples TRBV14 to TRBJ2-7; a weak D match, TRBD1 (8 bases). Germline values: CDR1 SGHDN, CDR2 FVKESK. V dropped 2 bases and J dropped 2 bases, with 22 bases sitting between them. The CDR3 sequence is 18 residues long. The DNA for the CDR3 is TGTGCCAGCAGCCAAAGGGGGGGGACAGGAATTAAAACCTACGAGCAGTACTTC. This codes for CASSQRGGTGIKTYEQYF.

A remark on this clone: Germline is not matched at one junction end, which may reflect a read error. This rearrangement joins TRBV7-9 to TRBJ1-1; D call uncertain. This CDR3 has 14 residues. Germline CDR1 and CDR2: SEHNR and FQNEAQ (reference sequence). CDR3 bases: TGTGCCAGCAGGTTAGTTGGGCCGAACACTGAAGCTTTCTTT. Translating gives CASRLVGPNTEAFF.

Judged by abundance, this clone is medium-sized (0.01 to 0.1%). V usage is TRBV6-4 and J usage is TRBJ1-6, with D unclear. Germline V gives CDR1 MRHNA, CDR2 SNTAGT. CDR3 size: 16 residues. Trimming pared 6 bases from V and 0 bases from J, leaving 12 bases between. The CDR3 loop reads CASRADSRSYNSPLHF. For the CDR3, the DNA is TGTGCCAGCAGAGCGGACTCACGCTCCTATAATTCACCCCTCCACTTT.

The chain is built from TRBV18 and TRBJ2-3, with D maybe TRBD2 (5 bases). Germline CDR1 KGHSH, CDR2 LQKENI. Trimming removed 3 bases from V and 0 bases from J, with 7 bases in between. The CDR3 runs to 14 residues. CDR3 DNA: TGTGCCAGCTCACCCCCGGGGAGCACAGATACGCAGTATTTT. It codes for CASSPPGSTDTQYF. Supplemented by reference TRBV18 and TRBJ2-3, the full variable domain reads NAGVMQNPRHLVRRRGQEARLRCSPMKGHSHVYWYRQLPEEGLKFMVYLQKENIIDESGMPKERFSAEFPKEGPSILRIQQVVRGDSAAYFCASSPPGSTDTQYFGPGTRLTVL.

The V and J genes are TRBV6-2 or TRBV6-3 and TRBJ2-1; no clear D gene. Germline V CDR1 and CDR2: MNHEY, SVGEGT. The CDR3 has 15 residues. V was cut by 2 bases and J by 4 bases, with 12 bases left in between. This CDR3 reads CASSYGFQDYNEQFF. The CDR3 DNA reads TGTGCCAGCAGTTACGGTTTCCAGGATTACAATGAGCAGTTCTTC.

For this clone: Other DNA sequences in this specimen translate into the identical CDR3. This CDR3 is CASSPSDEQYF. The CDR3 DNA sequence: TGTGCCAGCAGCCCTAGCGACGAGCAGTACTTC. The gene calls are TRBV11-3 and TRBJ2-7; perhaps TRBD2 as D (6 bases). Germline CDR1 reads SGHNT; CDR2 reads YENEEA. The CDR3 has 11 amino acids. V lost 5 bases and J 5 bases, leaving 7 bases between the germline ends.

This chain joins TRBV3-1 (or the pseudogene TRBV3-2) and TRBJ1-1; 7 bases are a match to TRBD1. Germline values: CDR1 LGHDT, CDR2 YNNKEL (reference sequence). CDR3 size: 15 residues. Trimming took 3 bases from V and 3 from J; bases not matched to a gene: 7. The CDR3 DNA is TGTGCCAGCAGCCACCGACAGGGTAAGGACACTGAAGCTTTCTTT. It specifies CASSHRQGKDTEAFF.

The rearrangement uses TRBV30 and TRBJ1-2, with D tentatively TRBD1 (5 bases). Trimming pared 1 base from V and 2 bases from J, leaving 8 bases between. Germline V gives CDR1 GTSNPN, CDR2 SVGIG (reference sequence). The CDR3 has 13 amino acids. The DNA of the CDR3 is TGTGCCTGGAGTGCCTCAGGGAACTATGGCTACACCTTC. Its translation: CAWSASGNYGYTF.

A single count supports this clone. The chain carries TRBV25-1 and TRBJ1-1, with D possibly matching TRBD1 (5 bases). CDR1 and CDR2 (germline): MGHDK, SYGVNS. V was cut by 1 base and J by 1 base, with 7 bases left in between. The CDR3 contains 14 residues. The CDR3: CASSEFRGNTEAFF. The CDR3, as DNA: TGTGCCAGCAGTGAATTTAGGGGGAACACTGAAGCTTTCTTT.

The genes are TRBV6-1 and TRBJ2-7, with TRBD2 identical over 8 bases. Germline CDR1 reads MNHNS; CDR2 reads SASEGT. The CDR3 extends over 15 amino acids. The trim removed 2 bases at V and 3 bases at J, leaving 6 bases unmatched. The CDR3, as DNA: TGTGCCAGCAGTGAACGGGAGGGTATGTTCTACGAGCAGTACTTC. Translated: CASSEREGMFYEQYF.

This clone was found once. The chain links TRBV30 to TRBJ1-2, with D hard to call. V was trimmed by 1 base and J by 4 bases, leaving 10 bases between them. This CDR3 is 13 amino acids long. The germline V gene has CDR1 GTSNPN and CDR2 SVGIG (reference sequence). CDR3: CAWSELPGYGYTF. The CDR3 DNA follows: TGTGCCTGGAGTGAGCTCCCGGGCTATGGCTACACCTTC.